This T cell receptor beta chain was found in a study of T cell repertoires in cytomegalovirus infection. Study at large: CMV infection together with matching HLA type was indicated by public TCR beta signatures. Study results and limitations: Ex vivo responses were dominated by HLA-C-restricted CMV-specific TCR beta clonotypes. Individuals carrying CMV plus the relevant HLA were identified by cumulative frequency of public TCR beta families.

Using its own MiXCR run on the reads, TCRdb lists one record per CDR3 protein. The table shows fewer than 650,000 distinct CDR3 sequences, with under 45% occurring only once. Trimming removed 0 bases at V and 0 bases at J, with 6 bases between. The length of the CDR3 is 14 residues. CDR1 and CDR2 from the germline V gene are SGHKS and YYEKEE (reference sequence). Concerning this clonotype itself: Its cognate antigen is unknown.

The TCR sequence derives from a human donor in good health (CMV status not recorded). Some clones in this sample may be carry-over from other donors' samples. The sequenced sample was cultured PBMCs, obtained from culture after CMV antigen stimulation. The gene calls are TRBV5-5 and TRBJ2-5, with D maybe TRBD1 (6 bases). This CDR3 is CASSLGGHQETQYF. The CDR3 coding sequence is TGTGCCAGCAGCTTGGGGGGGCACCAAGAGACCCAGTACTTC.